The 25 T cell receptor beta chains in this list originate from one sample, sequenced in a study of blood T cell repertoires in COVID-19. The table came from immunoSEQ multiplex PCR; TCRdb's copy has only in-frame clones and leaves some out. This sample has about 130,000 clones, with over 85% found just once. Sequencing was done on a sample of peripheral blood. Receptors originate from a man aged 50-60 years with active COVID-19.

The genes are TRBV6-5 and TRBJ1-2; no definite D call. Between the trimmed V and J ends, which lost 0 bases and 2 bases, there was a span of 10 bases. From germline, CDR1 is MNHEY and CDR2 SVGAGI. The CDR3 extends over 15 amino acids. The CDR3 spells CASSYSLSVNYGYTF. The DNA for the CDR3 is TGTGCCAGCAGTTACTCTCTTTCAGTGAACTATGGCTACACCTTC.

V is TRBV12-3 or TRBV12-4 and J is TRBJ1-5; D gene ambiguous. This CDR3 is 13 amino acids long. The V gene lost 3 bases and the J gene lost 6 bases, with 9 bases spanning the gap. The CDR3 here is CASSFERGQPQHF. CDR3 nucleotides: TGTGCCAGCAGTTTCGAGCGGGGTCAGCCCCAGCATTTT.

The chain uses TRBV5-1 and TRBJ2-1; 8 nucleotides match TRBD1. This CDR3 is built from 18 residues. The germline gives CDR1 SGHRS, CDR2 YFSETQ. After removal of 7 bases from V and 5 bases from J, the junction contained 20 bases not matched to a gene. CDR3 sequence reads: CASSGIVTPGQEHNEQFF. The CDR3 bases are TGCGCCAGCTCCGGTATTGTCACTCCGGGACAGGAGCACAATGAGCAGTTCTTC. The full variable domain, rest sourced from reference TRBV5-1 and TRBJ2-1, is KAGVTQTPRYLIKTRGQQVTLSCSPISGHRSVSWYQQTPGQGLQFLFEYFSETQRNKGNFPGRFSGRQFSNSRSEMNVSTLELGDSALYLCASSGIVTPGQEHNEQFFGPGTRLTVL.

This clone was picked up one time. The chain joins TRBV6-5 to TRBJ1-2; 9 bases line up with TRBD1. Germline V CDR1 and CDR2: MNHEY, SVGAGI. The CDR3 contains 15 residues. V lost 4 bases and J lost 5; bases outside the gene matches: 8. The DNA for the CDR3 is TGTGCCAGCAGTTCACCCGGGACAGGGAGATATGGCTACACCTTC. It yields the protein CASSSPGTGRYGYTF.

The rearrangement joins TRBV5-1 to TRBJ2-5; D perhaps matches TRBD2 (6 bases). The ends were cut back, 0 bases at V and 5 bases at J, with 8 bases in the middle. The CDR3 is 13 residues long. Germline-derived CDR1 and CDR2 are SGHRS and YFSETQ. Here the CDR3 DNA reads TGCGCCAGCAGCTTGGGGGGGGACGAGACCCAGTACTTC. Translated, it gives CASSLGGDETQYF.

V gene TRBV21-1 combines with J gene TRBJ1-5. TRBV21-1 is a known pseudogene. This CDR3 has 19 amino acids. The CDR3 loop is CASSDGEGRPGERNQPQHF. DNA of the CDR3: TGTGCCAGCAGCGATGGGGAGGGTAGGCCCGGGGAGCGCAATCAGCCCCAGCATTTT.

This sequence joins TRBV7-9 and TRBJ2-7; TRBD1 might be the D (6 bases). Germline V CDR1 and CDR2: SEHNR, FQNEAQ (reference sequence). The CDR3 contains 14 residues. The germline V and J ends were trimmed by 4 bases and 6 bases, with 16 bases remaining between them. CDR3 sequence reads: CASSYREVTSEQYF. The CDR3 coding sequence is TGTGCCAGCAGCTACAGGGAAGTCACGAGCGAGCAGTACTTC.

The chain recombines TRBV11-2 with TRBJ1-4, with D hard to call. The V end was cut by 5 bases, the J end by 0 bases, with 10 bases between. Germline-derived CDR1 and CDR2 are SGHAT and FQNNGV. This CDR3 region has 15 residues. This chain's CDR3 is CASSQRTATNEKLFF. Here the CDR3 DNA reads TGTGCCAGCAGCCAGCGGACGGCAACTAATGAAAAACTGTTTTTT.

J is TRBJ2-2 and V is TRBV30; D ambiguous. Looked up from germline, CDR1 is GTSNPN and CDR2 is SVGIG (reference sequence). The CDR3 spans 13 residues. V shed 3 bases and J shed 6 bases, with 11 bases lying between them. The CDR3 region has the DNA TGTGCCTGGAGCGCCTCCGAGGCCGGGGAGCTGTTTTTT. Encoded protein: CAWSASEAGELFF.

The rearrangement uses TRBV19 and TRBJ1-5; D uncertain. Trimming removed 1 base from V and 2 bases from J, with 15 bases in between. CDR1 LNHDA and CDR2 SQIVND come from the germline V gene (reference sequence). This CDR3 is built from 17 residues. The chain's CDR3 is CASSIGGRGQGNQPQHF. The CDR3 region has the DNA TGTGCCAGTAGTATAGGAGGGCGGGGTCAGGGCAATCAGCCCCAGCATTTT.

The rearrangement uses TRBV5-5 and TRBJ2-5, with a possible D match to TRBD2 (6 bases). CDR3 length: 15 amino acids. V gave up 1 base and J gave up 2 bases, with 12 bases separating them. Germline CDR1 SGHKS, CDR2 YYEKEE (reference sequence). The CDR3 DNA sequence: TGTGCCAGCAGCTTGCGGCCAGGGAGGCAAGAGACCCAGTACTTC. Protein sequence: CASSLRPGRQETQYF.

This chain links TRBV7-2 with TRBJ1-1; no definite D call. CDR1 and CDR2 from the germline V gene are SGHTA and FQGNSA. This CDR3 contains 14 residues. Trimming took off 5 bases at V and 1 base at J, with 11 bases between the two ends. CDR3 DNA: TGTGCCAGCAGCCGGAGGTGGGGGAACACTGAAGCTTTCTTT. Translated: CASSRRWGNTEAFF.

This sequence joins TRBV5-4 and TRBJ2-1; 9 bases fit TRBD2. This CDR3 contains 15 residues. Germline trimming cut 4 bases from V and 3 bases from J; bases unmatched to any gene: 5. CDR1 is SGHNT, CDR2 YYREEE, per germline (reference sequence). The CDR3 here is CASSPSSGVYNEQFF. The CDR3 nucleotides read TGTGCCAGCAGCCCGTCTAGCGGGGTCTACAATGAGCAGTTCTTC.

The rearrangement joins TRBV6-5 to TRBJ2-5; 11 bases are shared with TRBD1. V gave up 2 bases and J gave up 3 bases; unmatched junction bases: 2. Germline V gives CDR1 MNHEY, CDR2 SVGAGI. The CDR3 length is 15 residues. The DNA for the CDR3 is TGTGCCAGCAGTTACCTGGGACAGGGGGAAGAGACCCAGTACTTC. As protein: CASSYLGQGEETQYF.

The rearrangement joins TRBV11-2 to TRBJ2-3; D unclear. CDR3 length: 14 residues. Germline values: CDR1 SGHAT, CDR2 FQNNGV. V was cut by 5 bases and J by 6 bases, with 15 bases left in between. The CDR3 reads CASSPRHPMDTQYF. The CDR3 nucleotides read TGTGCCAGCAGCCCCCGACACCCTATGGATACGCAGTATTTT.

The gene calls are TRBV25-1 and TRBJ2-1; 8 positions match TRBD1. V gave up 7 bases and J gave up 4 bases; unmatched junction bases: 12. The CDR3 runs 16 residues. CDR1 MGHDK and CDR2 SYGVNS come from the germline V gene. DNA for the CDR3: TGTGCCAGCACCCAAACGGGGACAGGAGTATACAATGAGCAGTTCTTC. Its protein product is CASTQTGTGVYNEQFF.

This rearrangement joins TRBV27 to TRBJ2-3, with 10 bases lining up with TRBD1. The ends lost 6 bases at V and 7 bases at J; junction bases unmatched: 7. The CDR3 consists of 14 residues. CDR1 and CDR2 (germline): MNHEY, SMNVEV (reference sequence). The CDR3 sequence: CASRNRQGAYTQYF. The CDR3 bases are TGTGCCAGCAGGAACAGACAGGGGGCATATACGCAGTATTTT.

The V gene is TRBV9, the J gene TRBJ2-7; TRBD2 matches 12 bases. The CDR3 covers 16 residues. V gave up 3 bases and J gave up 1 base; unmatched junction bases: 5. The germline CDR1 and CDR2 sequences are SGDLS and YYNGEE. CDR3 in amino acids: CASSAAGLAGSYEQYV. The DNA for the CDR3 is TGTGCCAGCAGCGCAGCAGGACTAGCGGGATCCTACGAGCAGTACGTC.

The rearrangement joins TRBV6-5 to TRBJ2-2; 7 nucleotides align to TRBD1. The germline CDR1 and CDR2 sequences are MNHEY and SVGAGI. V lost 6 bases, J lost 2 bases, and 6 bases stayed unmatched. The CDR3 has 15 residues. CDR3 sequence reads: CASRNRGVNTGELFF. Written as DNA, the CDR3 is TGTGCCAGCAGAAACAGGGGAGTTAACACCGGGGAGCTGTTTTTT.

About this clone: The missing conserved phenylalanine or tryptophan at the end of this CDR3 makes a read error likely. This chain links TRBV6-5 with TRBJ1-6; TRBD1 might be the D (6 bases). The CDR3 sequence is 14 residues long. Trimming removed 6 bases at V and 14 bases at J, with 20 bases between. Germline-derived CDR1 and CDR2 are MNHEY and SVGAGI. CDR3 coding DNA: TGTGCCAGCAGCCCGACAGGCCCCGCGGGTGCCCTCCACCTT. This sequence encodes CASSPTGPAGALHL.

J is TRBJ1-2 and V is TRBV4-1; the D gene is possibly TRBD1 (6 bases). Germline CDR1 and CDR2: MGHRA and YSYEKL. The V end was cut by 0 bases, the J end by 6 bases, with 11 bases between. This CDR3 comprises 14 residues. CDR3 protein: CASSQDITGNGYTF. DNA for the CDR3: TGCGCCAGCAGCCAAGATATAACAGGGAATGGCTACACCTTC.

The J gene is TRBJ2-5, the V gene TRBV5-1, with 8 bases lining up with TRBD1. The CDR3 is 16 residues long. The germline CDR1 and CDR2 sequences are SGHRS and YFSETQ. Germline trimming cut 3 bases from V and 2 bases from J; bases unmatched to any gene: 9. DNA of the CDR3: TGCGCCAGCAGCTATCTACAGGGGGGAGGACAAGAGACCCAGTACTTC. Translating it yields CASSYLQGGGQETQYF.

The count of this clone is one. The chain uses TRBV7-8 and TRBJ2-7; 9 positions match TRBD2. The CDR3 is made up of 16 amino acids. V shed 1 base and J 2 bases; nucleotides not matched to a gene: 6. Germline CDR1 reads SGHVS; CDR2 reads FQNEAQ. Here the CDR3 reads CASSLGGTSRTYEQYF. The DNA of the CDR3 is TGTGCCAGCAGCTTAGGGGGGACTAGCCGAACCTACGAGCAGTACTTC.

The chain recombines TRBV6-5 with TRBJ1-2, with D hard to call. CDR3 length: 13 amino acids. Germline CDR1 reads MNHEY; CDR2 reads SVGAGI. Trimming took off 6 bases at V and 6 bases at J, with 14 bases between the two ends. Written as DNA, the CDR3 is TGTGCCAGCAGACGCGAGGCAAAGGATGGCTACACCTTC. It codes for CASRREAKDGYTF.

This chain joins TRBV5-4 and TRBJ1-2; D remains unclear. CDR1 and CDR2 from the germline V gene are SGHNT and YYREEE (reference sequence). V dropped 2 bases and J dropped 2 bases, with 7 bases sitting between them. There are 13 residues in the CDR3. The CDR3 sequence is CASSFSPNYGYTF. The CDR3 DNA is TGTGCCAGCAGCTTTAGTCCCAACTATGGCTACACCTTC.